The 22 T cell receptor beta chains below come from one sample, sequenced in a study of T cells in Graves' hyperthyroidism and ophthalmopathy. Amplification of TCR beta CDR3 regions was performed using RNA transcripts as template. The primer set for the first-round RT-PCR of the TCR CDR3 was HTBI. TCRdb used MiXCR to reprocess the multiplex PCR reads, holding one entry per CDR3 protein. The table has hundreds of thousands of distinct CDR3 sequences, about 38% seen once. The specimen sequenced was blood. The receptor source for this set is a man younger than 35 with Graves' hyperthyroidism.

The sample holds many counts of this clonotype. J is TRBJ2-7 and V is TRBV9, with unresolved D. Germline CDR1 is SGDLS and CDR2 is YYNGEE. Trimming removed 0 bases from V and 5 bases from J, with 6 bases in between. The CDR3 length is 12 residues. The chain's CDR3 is CASSVDGNEQYF. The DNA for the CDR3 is TGTGCCAGCAGCGTAGATGGGAACGAGCAGTACTTC.

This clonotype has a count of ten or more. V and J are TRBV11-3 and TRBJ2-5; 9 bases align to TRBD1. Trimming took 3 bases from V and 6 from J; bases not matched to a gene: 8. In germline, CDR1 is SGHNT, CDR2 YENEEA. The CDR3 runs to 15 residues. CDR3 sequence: CASSFLRDRDKTQYF. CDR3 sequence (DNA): TGTGCCAGCAGCTTTCTCAGGGACAGGGATAAGACCCAGTACTTC.

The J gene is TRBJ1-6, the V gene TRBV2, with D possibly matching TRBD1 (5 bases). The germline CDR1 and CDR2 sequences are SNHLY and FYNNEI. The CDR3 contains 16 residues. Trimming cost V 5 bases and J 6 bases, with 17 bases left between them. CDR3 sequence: CASSYSQGIANSPLHF. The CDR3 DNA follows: TGTGCCAGCAGTTACTCGCAGGGTATAGCTAATTCACCCCTCCACTTT.

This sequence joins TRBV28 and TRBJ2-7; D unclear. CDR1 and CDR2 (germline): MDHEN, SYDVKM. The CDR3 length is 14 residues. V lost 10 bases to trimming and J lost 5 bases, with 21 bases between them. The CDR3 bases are TGTGCCACCTCGAATCGCGGCCGATCTCACGAGCAGTACTTC. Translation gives CATSNRGRSHEQYF.

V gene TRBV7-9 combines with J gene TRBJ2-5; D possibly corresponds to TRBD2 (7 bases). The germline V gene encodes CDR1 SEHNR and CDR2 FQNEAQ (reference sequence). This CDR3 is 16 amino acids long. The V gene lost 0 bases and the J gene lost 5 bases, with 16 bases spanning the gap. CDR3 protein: CASSLAGGGAWETQYF. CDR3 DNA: TGTGCCAGCAGCTTAGCGGGCGGGGGCGCATGGGAGACCCAGTACTTC.

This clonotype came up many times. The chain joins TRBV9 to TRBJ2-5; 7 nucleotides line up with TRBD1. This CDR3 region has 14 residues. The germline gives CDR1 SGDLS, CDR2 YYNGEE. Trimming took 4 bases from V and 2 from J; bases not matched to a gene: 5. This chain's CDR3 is CASSPGQVQETQYF. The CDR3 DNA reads TGTGCCAGCAGCCCCGGACAGGTACAAGAGACCCAGTACTTC.

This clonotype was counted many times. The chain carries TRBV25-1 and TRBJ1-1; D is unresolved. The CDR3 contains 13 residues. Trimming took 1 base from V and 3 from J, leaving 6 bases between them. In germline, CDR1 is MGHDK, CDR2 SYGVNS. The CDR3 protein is CASSELYHTEAFF. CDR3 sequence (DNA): TGTGCCAGCAGTGAATTATACCACACTGAAGCTTTCTTT.

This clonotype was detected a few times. CDR3 in amino acids: CASSPGTSPVYEQYF. DNA for the CDR3: TGTGCCAGCAGCCCCGGGACCTCACCAGTATACGAGCAGTACTTC. This rearrangement joins TRBV7-9 to TRBJ2-7; D tentatively fits TRBD1 or TRBD2 (5 bases each). Germline CDR1 is SEHNR and CDR2 is FQNEAQ (reference sequence). Trimming left V 5 bases short and J 4 bases short, with 18 bases between. The CDR3 sequence is 15 residues long.

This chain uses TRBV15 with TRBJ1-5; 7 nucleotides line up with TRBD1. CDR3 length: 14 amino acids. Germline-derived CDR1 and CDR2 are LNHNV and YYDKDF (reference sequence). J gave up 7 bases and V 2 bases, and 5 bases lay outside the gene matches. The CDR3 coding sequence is TGTGCCACCAGCAGACTTTTAGGGGGCCAGCCCCAGCATTTT. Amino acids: CATSRLLGGQPQHF.

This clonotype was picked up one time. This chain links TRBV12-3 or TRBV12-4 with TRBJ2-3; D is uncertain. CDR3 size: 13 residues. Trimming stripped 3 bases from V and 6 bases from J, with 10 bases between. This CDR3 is CASSLGPSDTQYF. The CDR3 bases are TGTGCCAGCAGTTTGGGCCCGTCGGATACGCAGTATTTT.

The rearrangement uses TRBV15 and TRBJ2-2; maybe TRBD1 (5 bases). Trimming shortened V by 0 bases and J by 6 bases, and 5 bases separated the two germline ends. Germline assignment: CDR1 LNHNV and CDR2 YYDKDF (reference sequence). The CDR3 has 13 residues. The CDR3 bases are TGTGCCACCAGCAGAGAGGGGCCCGGGGAGCTGTTTTTT. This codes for CATSREGPGELFF.

The CDR3 is CASSPVPGQGWDGYTF. CDR3 nucleotides: TGTGCCAGCAGCCCTGTCCCGGGACAGGGGTGGGATGGCTACACCTTC. The rearrangement uses TRBV7-9 and TRBJ1-2; 10 positions match TRBD1. V shed 5 bases, J shed 6 bases, and the junction held 12 bases outside the gene matches. The CDR3 sequence is 16 residues long. Germline loops: CDR1 SEHNR, CDR2 FQNEAQ (reference sequence).

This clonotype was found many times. The CDR3 is CSVEDTGGGGEKLFF. DNA of the CDR3: TGCAGCGTTGAAGACACAGGGGGCGGGGGTGAAAAACTGTTTTTT. The chain couples TRBV29-1 to TRBJ1-4; 9 nucleotides agree with TRBD1. The V segment lost 0 bases and the J segment 7 bases; nucleotides outside the gene matches: 6. Germline lookup yields CDR1 SQVTM and CDR2 ANQGSEA. The CDR3 has 15 residues. Full variable domain (missing parts from reference TRBV29-1 and TRBJ1-4): SAVISQKPSRDICQRGTSLTIQCQVDSQVTMMFWYRQQPGQSLTLIATANQGSEATYESGFVIDKFPISRPNLTFSTLTVSNMSPEDSSIYLCSVEDTGGGGEKLFFGSGTQLSVL.

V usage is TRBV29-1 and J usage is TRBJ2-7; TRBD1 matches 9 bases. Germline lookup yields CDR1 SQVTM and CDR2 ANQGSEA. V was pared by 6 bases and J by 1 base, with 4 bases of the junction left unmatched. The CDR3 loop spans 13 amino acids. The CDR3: CSVPGTGSYEQYF. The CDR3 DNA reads TGCAGCGTGCCCGGGACAGGGTCCTACGAGCAGTACTTC.

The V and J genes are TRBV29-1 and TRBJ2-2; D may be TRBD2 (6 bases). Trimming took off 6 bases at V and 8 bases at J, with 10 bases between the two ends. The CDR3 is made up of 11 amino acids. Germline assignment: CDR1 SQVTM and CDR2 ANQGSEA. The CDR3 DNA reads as TGCAGCGTGGGTAGCGGAGGGGAGCTGTTTTTT. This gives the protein CSVGSGGELFF.

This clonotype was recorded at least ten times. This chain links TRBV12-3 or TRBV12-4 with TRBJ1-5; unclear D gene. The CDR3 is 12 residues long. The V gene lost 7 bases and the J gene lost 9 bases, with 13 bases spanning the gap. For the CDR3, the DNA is TGTGCCAGCACCCTTTGGGGAGGGCCCCAGCATTTT. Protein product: CASTLWGGPQHF.

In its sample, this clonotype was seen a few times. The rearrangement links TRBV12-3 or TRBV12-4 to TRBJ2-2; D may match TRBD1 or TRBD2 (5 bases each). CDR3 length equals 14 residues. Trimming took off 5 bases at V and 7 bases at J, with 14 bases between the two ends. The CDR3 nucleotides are TGTGCCAGCAGTCCCACAAGAGGGGTCGGGGAGCTGTTTTTT. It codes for CASSPTRGVGELFF.

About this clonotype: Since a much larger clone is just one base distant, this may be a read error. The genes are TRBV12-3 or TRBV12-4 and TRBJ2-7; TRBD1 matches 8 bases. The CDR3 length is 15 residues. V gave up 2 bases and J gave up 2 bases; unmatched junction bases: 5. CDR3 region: CASSLQGAGPYEQYF. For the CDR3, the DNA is TGTGCCAGCAGTTTACAGGGGGCTGGCCCCTACGAGCAGTACTTC.

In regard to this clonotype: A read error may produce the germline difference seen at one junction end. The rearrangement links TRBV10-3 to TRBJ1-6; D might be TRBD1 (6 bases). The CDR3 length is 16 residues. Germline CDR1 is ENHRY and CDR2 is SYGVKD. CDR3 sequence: CASSEAQVGANSPLHF. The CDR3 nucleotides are TGTGCCAGCAGTGAAGCGCAAGTGGGGGCAAATTCACCCCTCCACTTT.

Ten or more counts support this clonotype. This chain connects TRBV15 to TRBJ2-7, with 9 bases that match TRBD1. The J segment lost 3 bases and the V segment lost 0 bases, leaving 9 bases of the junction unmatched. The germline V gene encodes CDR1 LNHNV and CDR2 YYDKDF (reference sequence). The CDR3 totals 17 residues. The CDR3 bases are TGTGCCACCAGCAGAGATAAGATCTGGGACAGGGTCTACGAGCAGTACTTC. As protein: CATSRDKIWDRVYEQYF.

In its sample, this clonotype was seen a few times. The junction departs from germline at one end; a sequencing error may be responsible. The CDR3 region is CASSRRQGHNQPQHF. The CDR3 DNA reads as TGTGCCAGCAGCCGAAGACAGGGCCACAATCAGCCCCAGCATTTT. The V call is TRBV4-1, the J call TRBJ1-5, with TRBD1 identical over 7 bases. CDR1 MGHRA and CDR2 YSYEKL come from the germline V gene. This CDR3 is 15 amino acids long.

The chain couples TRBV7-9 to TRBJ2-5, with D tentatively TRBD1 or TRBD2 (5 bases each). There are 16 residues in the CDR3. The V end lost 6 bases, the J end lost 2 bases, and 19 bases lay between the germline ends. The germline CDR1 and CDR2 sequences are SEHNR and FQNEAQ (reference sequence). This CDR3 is CASSFGATALQETQYF. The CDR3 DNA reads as TGTGCCAGCAGTTTCGGGGCCACAGCCTTGCAAGAGACCCAGTACTTC.